This T cell receptor (beta chain) was sequenced during a study of blood T cell repertoires in COVID-19. Study background: Sites across the United States, Italy and Spain contributed samples from acute and convalescent COVID-19. From T cells, B-cell-depleted T cells, or PBMCs came the material, which was cDNA or gDNA.

In the original analysis: The authors estimated nucleated cell counts from reference gene primer amplification. TCRdb's copy holds only in-frame clones and misses some; the assay was immunoSEQ multiplex PCR. V, J and clone size derive from that table, while D and trimming were established from the DNA sequence. The repertoire holds approximately 220,000 clones, with 83% as singletons. The CDR3 extends over 16 amino acids. The J segment lost 6 bases and the V segment lost 5 bases, leaving 13 bases of the junction unmatched. Germline V CDR1 and CDR2: SEHNR, FQNEAQ (reference sequence). A COVID-19 case was met by exposed participants within 2 weeks before study entry.

This clonotype was sampled from a woman aged 50 to 60 who had been exposed to COVID-19. The chain employs TRBV7-9 and TRBJ2-3; 8 bases are a match to TRBD2. The sample was PBMCs or T cells enriched from blood (not recorded which). DNA of the CDR3: TGTGCCAGCAGCCCCTGGCGGGGGGCCCCTCAGGATACGCAGTATTTT. The encoded protein is CASSPWRGAPQDTQYF.